This T cell receptor beta chain derives from a study of CD8 T cells in ankylosing spondylitis. This clonotype was seen repeatedly, ten times or more. Its antigen is unknown. Compared with germline, one end of the junction differs, possibly owing to a read error. MiXCR was run by TCRdb on the 5' RACE reads, yielding one entry per CDR3 protein. The sample has approximately 92,000 distinct CDR3 sequences, roughly 9.6% seen once. Study-level results: Some of the motif variants had earlier been found in reactive arthritis patients' fluid and blood.

Input material: blood, either unsorted or a sorted T cell fraction (not recorded which). This TCR came from a male donor with ankylosing spondylitis or in good health (not recorded which).

The CDR3 sequence: CANSPGQGRGNEQFF. CDR3 sequence (DNA): TGTGCCAACAGCCCCGGACAGGGGAGGGGTAATGAGCAGTTCTTC. The chain employs TRBV7-3 and TRBJ2-1; 9 bases are shared with TRBD1. The CDR3 extends over 15 amino acids. From germline, CDR1 is SGHTA and CDR2 FQGTGA.